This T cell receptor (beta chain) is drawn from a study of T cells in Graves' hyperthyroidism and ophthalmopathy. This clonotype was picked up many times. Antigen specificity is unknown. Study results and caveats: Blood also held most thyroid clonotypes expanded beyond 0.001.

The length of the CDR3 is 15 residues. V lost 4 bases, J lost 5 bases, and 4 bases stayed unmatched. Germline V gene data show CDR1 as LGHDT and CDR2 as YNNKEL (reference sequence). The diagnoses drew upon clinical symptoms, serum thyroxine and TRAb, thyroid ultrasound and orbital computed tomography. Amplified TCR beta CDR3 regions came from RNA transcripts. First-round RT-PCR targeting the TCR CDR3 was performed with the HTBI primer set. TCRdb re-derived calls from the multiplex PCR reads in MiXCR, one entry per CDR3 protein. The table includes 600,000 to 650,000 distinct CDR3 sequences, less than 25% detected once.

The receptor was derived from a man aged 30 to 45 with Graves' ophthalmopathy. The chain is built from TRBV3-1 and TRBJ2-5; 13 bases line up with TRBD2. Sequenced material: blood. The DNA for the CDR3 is TGTGCCAGCAGCCCTTGGACTAGCGGGAGTGAGACCCAGTACTTC. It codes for CASSPWTSGSETQYF.